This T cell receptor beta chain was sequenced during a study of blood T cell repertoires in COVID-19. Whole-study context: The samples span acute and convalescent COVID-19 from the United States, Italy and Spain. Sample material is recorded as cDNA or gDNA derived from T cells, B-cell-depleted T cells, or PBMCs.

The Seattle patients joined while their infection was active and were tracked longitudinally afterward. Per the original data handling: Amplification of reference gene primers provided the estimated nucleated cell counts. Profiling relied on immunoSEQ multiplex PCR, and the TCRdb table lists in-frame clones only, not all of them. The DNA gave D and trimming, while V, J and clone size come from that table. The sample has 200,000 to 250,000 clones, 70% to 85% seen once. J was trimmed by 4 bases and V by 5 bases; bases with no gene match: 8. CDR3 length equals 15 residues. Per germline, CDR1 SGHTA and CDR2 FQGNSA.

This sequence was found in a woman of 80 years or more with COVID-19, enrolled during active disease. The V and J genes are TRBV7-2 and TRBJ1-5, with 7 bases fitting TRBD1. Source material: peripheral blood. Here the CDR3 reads CASSADWDRNQPQHF. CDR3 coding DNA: TGTGCCAGCAGCGCAGATTGGGACAGAAATCAGCCCCAGCATTTT.